The clone carrying this TCR beta chain was found many times. Its antigen is not identified. This record belongs to a study of molecular identifiers for immune sequencing clone quantification. The CDR3 consists of 15 residues. Germline V lookup: CDR1 SEHNR, CDR2 FQNEAQ (reference sequence). Trimming cost V 1 base and J 1 base, with 9 bases left between them. As previously described, bulk TCR libraries were made using listed TCR primers. TCRdb reprocessed the PCR reads with MiXCR, giving one entry per CDR3 protein. The table includes 300,000 to 400,000 distinct CDR3 sequences, roughly a quarter detected once. General study findings and limits: Spiked Jurkat TCR RNA from one cell was reportedly detectable among 950,000 to 1,000,000 naive cells. Clone sizes that are highly expanded could be underestimated when identical TCR molecules share a barcode.

Based on a CD8+CD4-CCR7+CD45RA+ profile, naive CD8 T cells were sorted. Material for sequencing was naive CD8+ T cells from blood, with Jurkat cell RNA spiked in. The subset here: FACS-sorted CD8+CD4-CCR7+CD45RA+ naive T cells. J is TRBJ2-3 and V is TRBV7-9; D is undetermined. This clonotype originated in a human donor in good health. Some libraries in this study had Jurkat cell RNA spiked in. CDR3 DNA sequence: TGTGCCAGCAGCTTAGTTGGGCCACGCACAGATACGCAGTATTTT. Its translation is CASSLVGPRTDTQYF.